This T cell receptor beta chain was sequenced during a study of control samples from healthy donors and cancer patients. Data came from immunoSEQ multiplex PCR; TCRdb stores just in-frame clones and leaves some out. The sample records more than 100,000 clones, over 85% being singletons. This CDR3 has 15 residues. V dropped 8 bases and J dropped 7 bases, with 22 bases sitting between them. Germline V gene sequence: CDR1 KGHDR, CDR2 SFDVKD. Sequencing input: PBMCs. The receptor's source is a man aged 50 to 59 with head and neck cancer. The J gene is TRBJ1-1, the V gene TRBV24-1; D may be TRBD1 (6 bases). CDR3 region: CATKSNREGEGEAFF. DNA of the CDR3: TGTGCCACCAAATCGAATCGGGAGGGGGAGGGTGAAGCTTTCTTT.